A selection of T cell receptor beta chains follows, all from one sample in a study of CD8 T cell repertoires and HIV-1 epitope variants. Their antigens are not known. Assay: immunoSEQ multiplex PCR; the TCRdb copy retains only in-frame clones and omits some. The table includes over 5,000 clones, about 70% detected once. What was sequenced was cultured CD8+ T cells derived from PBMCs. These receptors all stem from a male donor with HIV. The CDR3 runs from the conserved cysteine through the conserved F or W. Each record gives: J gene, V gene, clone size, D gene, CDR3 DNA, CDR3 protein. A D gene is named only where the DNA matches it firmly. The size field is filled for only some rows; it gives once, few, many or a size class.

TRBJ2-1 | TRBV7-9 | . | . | TGTGCCAGCAGCTTTAGCGGAAATGAGCAGTTCTTC | CASSFSGNEQFF
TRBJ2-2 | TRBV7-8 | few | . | TGTGCCAGTCGTAGGGACTCCAACACCGGGGAGCTGTTTTTT | CASRRDSNTGELFF
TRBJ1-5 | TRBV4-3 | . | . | TGCGCCAGCAGCCAAACAGGAGGGAATCAGCCCCAGCATTTT | CASSQTGGNQPQHF
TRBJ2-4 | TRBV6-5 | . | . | TGTGCCAGCAGCCGGGCGGGACTAGCCAAAAACATTCAGTACTTC | CASSRAGLAKNIQYF
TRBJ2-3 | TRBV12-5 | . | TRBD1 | TGTGCTAGTGGTTTGCAGACAGGGGAAGTTTTGGGCACAGATACGCAGTATTTT | CASGLQTGEVLGTDTQYF
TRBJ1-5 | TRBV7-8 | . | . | TGTGCCAGCAGCTTAGTTAGTGCGGCAGGGAATCAGCCCCAGCATTTT | CASSLVSAAGNQPQHF
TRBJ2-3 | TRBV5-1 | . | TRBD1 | TGCGCCAGCAGCTTTCCGGGACAGAGCACAGATACGCAGTATTTT | CASSFPGQSTDTQYF
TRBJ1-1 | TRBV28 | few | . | TGTGCCAGCACCCCTGGGGCACGGGTGCCCGAAGCTTTCTTT | CASTPGARVPEAFF
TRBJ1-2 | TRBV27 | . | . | TGTGCCAGCATTTCCGGGCCCGCTAACTATGGCTACACCTTC | CASISGPANYGYTF
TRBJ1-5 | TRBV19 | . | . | TGTGCCAGTAGTATTGCGTCTAGCCAGCCCCAGCATTTT | CASSIASSQPQHF
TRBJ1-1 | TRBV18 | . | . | TGTGCCAGCTCACCACCTGGGGGAAGCACTGAAGCTTTCTTT | CASSPPGGSTEAFF
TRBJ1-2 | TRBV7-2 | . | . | TGCGCCAGCAGCCAAGATCCCGTCGAACTCGACTATGGCTACACCTTC | CASSQDPVELDYGYTF
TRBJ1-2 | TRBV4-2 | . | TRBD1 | TGTGCCAGCAGCCAAGATGGGGCAGGGGGCGGTTATGGCTACACCTTC | CASSQDGAGGGYGYTF
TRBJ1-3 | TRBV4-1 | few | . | TGCGCCAGCAGCCAGTTAGGTTCTGGAAACACCATATATTTT | CASSQLGSGNTIYF
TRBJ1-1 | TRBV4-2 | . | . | TGTGCCAGCAGCCACGGACAGAACACTGAAGCTTTCTTT | CASSHGQNTEAFF
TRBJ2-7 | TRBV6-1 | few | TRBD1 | TGTGCCAGCACCCGAAGACAGGGGAGCTCCTACGAGCAGTACTTC | CASTRRQGSSYEQYF
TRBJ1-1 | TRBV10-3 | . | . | TGTGCCACCGATAATAAAGGAAGGGGCACTGAAGCTTTCTTT | CATDNKGRGTEAFF
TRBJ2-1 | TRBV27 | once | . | TGTGCCAGCAAGGCCGTCGACAATGAGCAGTTCTTC | CASKAVDNEQFF
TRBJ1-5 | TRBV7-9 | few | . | TGTGCCAGCAGTCGACCAGGGGCTTCTCAGCCCCAGCATTTT | CASSRPGASQPQHF
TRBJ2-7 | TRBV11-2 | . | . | TGTGCCAGCGGCATCGGTAGCTCCTACGAGCAGTACTTC | CASGIGSSYEQYF
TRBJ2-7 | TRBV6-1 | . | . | TGTGCCAGCAGTGAAGGAGCAGGTCCCTACGAGCAGTACTTC | CASSEGAGPYEQYF
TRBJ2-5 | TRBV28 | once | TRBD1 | TGTGCCAGCAGTGACACCCCAGGGACAGGTCAAGAGACCCAGTACTTC | CASSDTPGTGQETQYF
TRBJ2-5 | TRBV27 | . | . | TGTGCCAGCAGTTTGTCTACAGGGATGGGAGAGACCCAGTACTTC | CASSLSTGMGETQYF
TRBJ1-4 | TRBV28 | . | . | TGTGCCAGCAGGGCGGAGGGGTGGGGTGAAAAACTGTTTTTT | CASRAEGWGEKLFF